This record looks at one T cell receptor beta chain sequence and its context. The antigen it recognizes is unknown. Base qualities are not at hand, and no much larger clone is one base apart. TCR beta CDR3 regions were amplified from RNA transcripts for repertoire sequencing. A first-round RT-PCR used HTBI primers with the Qiagen OneStep RT-PCR kit, followed by a second-round multiplex PCR, size selection and purification. Sequencing of the libraries was carried out on an Illumina HiSeq2000 in paired-end mode with 100 bp reads. The authors' pipeline ran thus. Reads were processed with SOAPnuke, discarding reads with adapters, uncalled bases, mean Phred below 15, or no exact constant-primer or identifier match. COPE v1.2.5 was used to merge high-quality paired reads. Each unique nucleotide sequence was treated as a clonotype, and MiTCR v1.1 was used to align the clonotypes to the IMGT TRB V, D and J references. Only V-J combinations with frequency above 0.0001 were analysed, covering about 99% of repertoires. For each V-J combination, a TCR clonal expansion and chaos score was defined as the ratio of F50 clonal expansion to chaos observed in the TCRdist matrix. Welch's t-statistics and random forest were used to reduce features to approximately 13 V-J combinations, which were fed into a naive Bayes classifier. The Morisita-Horn index was used to measure how similar the thyroid and blood repertoires were. Using fastp at Q25 and MiXCR, TCRdb reprocessed the public reads and kept productive beta chains. Rows are combined by CDR3 protein, so each entry shows the most common genes and DNA. The authors' filters were not applied to this entry. The sample table records over a million distinct CDR3 sequences; approximately 35% of these occur just once. Around 10% of the sample goes to the ten largest clones.

This record belongs to a study of Graves' ophthalmopathy and Graves' hyperthyroidism (dated 2018 in TCRdb). General notes on the study: A patient counted as having stable hyperthyroidism if there was no progression to ophthalmopathy within 18 months of follow-up. The study used signatures of the TCR beta repertoire to tell Graves' ophthalmopathy apart from Graves' hyperthyroidism and to predict which patients would progress to ophthalmopathy. In total, some 140 blood samples were TCR-sequenced: around 42 ophthalmopathy, some 75 hyperthyroidism and some 17 hyperthyroidism-to-ophthalmopathy patients. To explore V-J signatures that separate ophthalmopathy from hyperthyroidism, a discovery set of around 97 patients was enrolled, consisting of about 45 with ophthalmopathy and roughly 60 with stable hyperthyroidism. The independent validation cohort included approximately 19 hyperthyroidism patients plus 17 patients who later progressed from hyperthyroidism to ophthalmopathy. In over 5 hyperthyroidism patients, the T-cell repertoire of thyroid tissue was compared with the T-cell repertoire of blood. Once sampling was done, hyperthyroidism patients were given methimazole at a starting dose of 30 mg daily, while ophthalmopathy patients were given high-dose intravenous methylprednisolone.

The hyperthyroidism patients were 18 to 65 years old and newly diagnosed, with a disease duration of less than 2 months. Patients were excluded if they had other autoimmune diseases, uncontrolled infections, pregnancy or lactation. Diagnosis was based on clinical symptoms, serum thyroxine, TRAb, thyroid ultrasound and orbital computed tomography. Total RNA was extracted with Trizol reagent and quality-checked on an Agilent 2100 Bioanalyzer. Broader findings and caveats from the paper: In validation, the model predicted ophthalmopathy progression with about 70% sensitivity and around 72% specificity; some 13 predicted patients were CT-confirmed with GO in a median of about 6.1 months. Sample size was not statistically predetermined, and group allocation was not concealed from the investigators. Most expanded thyroid clonotypes with a frequency above 0.001 also appeared in blood, which suggests that blood repertoires may reflect the immune response in the thyroid. In cross-validation, the 13-signature model distinguished ophthalmopathy from stable hyperthyroidism with less than 90% sensitivity and about 81% specificity, while in the test set the corresponding values were 80% and 75%.

The sequenced material came from peripheral blood or thyroid tissue (not recorded which). The receptor was isolated from an adult man with Graves' hyperthyroidism.

Here the CDR3 is given as CAIGHRQNYGYTF. The nucleotide sequence is given as TGTGCCATAGGACACCGACAAAACTATGGCTACACCTTC. The chain is made from TRBV28 and TRBJ1-2; TRBD1 is a weak D gene call, 5 bases matching. The CDR1 and CDR2 encoded by the germline V gene are MDHEN and SYDVKM. V loses 10 bases of germline sequence and J loses 2 bases, and the interval between the two ends is 14 bases. The CDR3 spans 13 residues, from the cysteine through the phenylalanine. The sequence is cut down to CDR3 DNA, 39 bases in frame from base 1.